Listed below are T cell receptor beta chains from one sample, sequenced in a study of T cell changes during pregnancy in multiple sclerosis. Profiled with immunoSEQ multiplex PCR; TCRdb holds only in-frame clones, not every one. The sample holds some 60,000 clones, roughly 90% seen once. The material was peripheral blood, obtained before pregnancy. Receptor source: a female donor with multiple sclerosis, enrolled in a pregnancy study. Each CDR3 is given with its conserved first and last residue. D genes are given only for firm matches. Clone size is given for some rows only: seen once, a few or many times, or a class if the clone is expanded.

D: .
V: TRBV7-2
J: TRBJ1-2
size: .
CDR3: CASIRRGGPYGYTF
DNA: TGTGCCAGCATTCGTCGCGGGGGACCATATGGCTACACCTTC

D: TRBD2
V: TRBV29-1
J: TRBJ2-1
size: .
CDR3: CSAKIAGVYNEQFF
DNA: TGCAGCGCCAAAATAGCGGGGGTTTACAATGAGCAGTTCTTC

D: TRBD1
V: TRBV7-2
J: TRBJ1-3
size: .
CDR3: CASSEQGVSGNTIYF
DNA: TGTGCCAGCAGCGAACAGGGGGTTTCTGGAAACACCATATATTTT

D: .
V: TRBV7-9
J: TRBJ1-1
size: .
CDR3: CASSFIEGNTEAFF
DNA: TGTGCCAGCAGCTTCATAGAGGGGAACACTGAAGCTTTCTTT

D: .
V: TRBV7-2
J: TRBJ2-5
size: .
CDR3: CASSSSTSAQYF
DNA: TGTGCCAGCAGCTCAAGTACCTCGGCCCAGTACTTC

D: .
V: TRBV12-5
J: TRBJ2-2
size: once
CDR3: CASGLVRKDTASNTGELFF
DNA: TGTGCTAGTGGTTTGGTACGCAAGGACACCGCCTCGAACACCGGGGAGCTGTTTTTT

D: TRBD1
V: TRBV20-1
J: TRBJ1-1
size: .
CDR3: CSAHRGTEAFF
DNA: TGCAGTGCCCACAGGGGGACTGAAGCTTTCTTT

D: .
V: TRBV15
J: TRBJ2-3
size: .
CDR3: CATSRDKGSLPRTDTQYF
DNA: TGTGCCACCAGCAGAGATAAAGGGAGCCTCCCTCGCACAGATACGCAGTATTTT

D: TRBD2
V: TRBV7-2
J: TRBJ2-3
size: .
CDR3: CASSLLRASGGAGDTQYF
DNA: TGTGCCAGCAGCCTCCTCCGGGCTAGCGGGGGGGCCGGAGATACGCAGTATTTT

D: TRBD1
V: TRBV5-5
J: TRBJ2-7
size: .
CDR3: CASTPRDRSYEQYF
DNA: TGTGCCAGCACTCCGCGGGACAGGTCCTACGAGCAGTACTTC

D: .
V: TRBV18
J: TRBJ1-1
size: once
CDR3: CASSALSRRGGNTEAFF
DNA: TGTGCCAGCTCAGCTCTCTCCCGGCGGGGGGGGAACACTGAAGCTTTCTTT

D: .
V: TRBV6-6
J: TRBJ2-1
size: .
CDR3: CASTPPGLQGNEQFF
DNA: TGTGCCAGCACTCCCCCGGGCCTGCAGGGCAATGAGCAGTTCTTC

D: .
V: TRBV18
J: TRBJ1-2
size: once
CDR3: CASSPTPPTGTYGYTF
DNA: TGTGCCAGCTCCCCTACCCCCCCCACAGGGACATATGGCTACACCTTC

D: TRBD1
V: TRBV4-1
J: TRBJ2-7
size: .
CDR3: CASSQGWVGTGPYEQYF
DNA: TGCGCCAGCAGCCAAGGGTGGGTCGGGACAGGACCGTACGAGCAGTACTTC

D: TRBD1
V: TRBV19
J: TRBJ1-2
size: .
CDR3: CASTRTAAQGGDYGYTF
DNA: TGTGCCAGTACCCGTACCGCGGCGCAGGGGGGCGACTATGGCTACACCTTC

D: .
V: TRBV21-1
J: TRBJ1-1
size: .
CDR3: CASSSPTGSVTEAFF
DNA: TGTGCCAGCAGCAGCCCGACAGGTAGTGTTACTGAAGCTTTCTTT

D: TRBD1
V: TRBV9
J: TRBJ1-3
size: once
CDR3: CASSVAQGAGNTIYF
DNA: TGTGCCAGCAGCGTAGCTCAGGGGGCTGGAAACACCATATATTTT

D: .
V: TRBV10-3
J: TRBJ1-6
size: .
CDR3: CAISESDSVNSPLHF
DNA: TGTGCCATCAGTGAGTCGGACAGTGTAAATTCACCCCTCCACTTT

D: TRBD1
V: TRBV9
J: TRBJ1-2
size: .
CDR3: CASSATTGGGYGYTF
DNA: TGTGCCAGCAGCGCTACGACAGGGGGCGGCTATGGCTACACCTTC

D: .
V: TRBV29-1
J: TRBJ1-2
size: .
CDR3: CSVRGPTISYGYTF
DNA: TGCAGCGTGCGGGGCCCGACAATAAGCTATGGCTACACCTTC

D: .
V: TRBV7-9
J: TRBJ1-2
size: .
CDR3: CASSFLSQAYYGYTF
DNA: TGTGCCAGCAGTTTCCTCTCACAGGCGTACTATGGCTACACCTTC

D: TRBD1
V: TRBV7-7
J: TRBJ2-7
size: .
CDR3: CASSLGQGATYEQYF
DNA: TGTGCCAGCAGCTTGGGACAGGGGGCCACCTACGAGCAGTACTTC

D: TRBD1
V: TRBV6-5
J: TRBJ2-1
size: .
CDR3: CASRDRDRGGQFF
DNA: TGTGCCAGCAGGGACAGGGACCGAGGCGGGCAGTTCTTC

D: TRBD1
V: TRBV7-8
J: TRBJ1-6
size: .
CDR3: CASSFRDRISIHSPLHF
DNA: TGTGCCAGCAGCTTCCGGGACAGGATTTCTATCCACTCACCCCTCCACTTT

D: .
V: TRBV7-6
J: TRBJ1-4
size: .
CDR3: CASSIPRGLREKLFF
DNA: TGTGCCAGCAGCATCCCAAGAGGTCTGAGAGAAAAACTGTTTTTT

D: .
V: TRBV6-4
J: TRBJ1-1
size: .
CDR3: CASSEGTWHTEAFF
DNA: TGTGCCAGCAGTGAGGGGACATGGCACACTGAAGCTTTCTTT

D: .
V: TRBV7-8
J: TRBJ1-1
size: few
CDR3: CASSLDRNTEAFF
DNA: TGTGCCAGCAGCTTGGACAGGAACACTGAAGCTTTCTTT

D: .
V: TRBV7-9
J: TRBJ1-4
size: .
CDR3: CASSPDRWSEKLFF
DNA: TGTGCCAGCAGCCCAGACAGGTGGAGTGAAAAACTGTTTTTT

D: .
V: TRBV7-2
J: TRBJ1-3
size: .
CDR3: CASSLARGSSGNTIYF
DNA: TGTGCCAGCAGCTTAGCGCGAGGGTCGTCAGGAAACACCATATATTTT

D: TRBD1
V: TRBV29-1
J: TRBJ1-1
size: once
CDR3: CSVSRTGNTEAFF
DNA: TGCAGCGTTTCTCGGACAGGGAACACTGAAGCTTTCTTT

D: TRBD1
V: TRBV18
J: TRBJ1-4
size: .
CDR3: CASSVQGTWTNEKLFF
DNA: TGTGCCAGCTCAGTACAGGGGACGTGGACTAATGAAAAACTGTTTTTT

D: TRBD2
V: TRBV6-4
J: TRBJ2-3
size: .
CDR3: CASSGLAGGTDTQYF
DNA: TGTGCCAGCAGTGGACTAGCGGGGGGCACAGATACGCAGTATTTT

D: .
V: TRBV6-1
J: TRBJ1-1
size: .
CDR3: CASSRGNTEAFF
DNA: TGTGCCAGCAGTAGGGGGAACACTGAAGCTTTCTTT

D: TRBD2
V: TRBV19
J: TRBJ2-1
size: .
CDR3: CASSLVAGGPNEQFF
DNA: TGTGCCAGTAGTCTGGTAGCGGGGGGGCCAAATGAGCAGTTCTTC

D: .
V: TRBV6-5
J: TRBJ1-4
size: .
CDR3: CASSYSSGANEKLFF
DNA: TGTGCCAGCAGTTACTCGTCAGGTGCTAATGAAAAACTGTTTTTT

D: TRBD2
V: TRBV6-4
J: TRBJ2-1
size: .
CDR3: CASRLIAGGPSEQFF
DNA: TGTGCCAGCAGACTTATAGCGGGGGGGCCAAGTGAGCAGTTCTTC

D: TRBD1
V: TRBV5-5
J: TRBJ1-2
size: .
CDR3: CASSLEGTGPNYGYTF
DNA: TGTGCCAGCAGCTTGGAAGGGACAGGCCCTAACTATGGCTACACCTTC

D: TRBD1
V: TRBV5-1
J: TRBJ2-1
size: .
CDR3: CASSLEQGQYNEQFF
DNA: TGCGCCAGCAGCTTGGAACAGGGGCAGTACAATGAGCAGTTCTTC

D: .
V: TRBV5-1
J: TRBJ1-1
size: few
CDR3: CASSLDSLNLNTEAFF
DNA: TGCGCCAGCAGCTTAGATAGCTTAAACCTGAACACTGAAGCTTTCTTT

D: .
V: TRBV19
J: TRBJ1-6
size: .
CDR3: CASSIRGYNSPLHF
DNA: TGTGCCAGTAGTATCCGGGGGTATAATTCACCCCTCCACTTT

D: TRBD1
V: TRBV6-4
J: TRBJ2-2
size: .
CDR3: CASSATQGAAGELFF
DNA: TGTGCCAGCAGTGCGACACAGGGGGCGGCCGGGGAGCTGTTTTTT

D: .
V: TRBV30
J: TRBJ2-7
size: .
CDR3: CAWSVTLEQYF
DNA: TGTGCCTGGAGTGTGACTCTCGAGCAGTACTTC

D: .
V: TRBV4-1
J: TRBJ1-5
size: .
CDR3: CASSQDAGNGGNQPQHF
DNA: TGCGCCAGCAGCCAAGATGCCGGGAACGGAGGAAATCAGCCCCAGCATTTT

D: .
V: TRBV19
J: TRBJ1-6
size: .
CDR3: CASSNTGGNSPLHF
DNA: TGTGCCAGTAGTAACACAGGAGGGAATTCACCCCTCCACTTT

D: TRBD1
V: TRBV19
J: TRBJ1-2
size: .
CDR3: CASSREGADGYTF
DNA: TGTGCCAGTAGCCGGGAGGGGGCGGATGGCTACACCTTC

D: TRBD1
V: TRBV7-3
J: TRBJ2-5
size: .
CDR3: CASSPPGQGTQYF
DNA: TGTGCCAGCAGCCCCCCGGGACAGGGAACCCAGTACTTC

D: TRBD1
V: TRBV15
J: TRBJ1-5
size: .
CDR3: CATTRGTGLAQPQHF
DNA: TGTGCCACCACCCGCGGGACAGGGCTCGCTCAGCCCCAGCATTTT

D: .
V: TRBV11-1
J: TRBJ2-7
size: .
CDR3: CASSTGGEQYF
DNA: TGTGCCAGCAGCACTGGGGGGGAGCAGTACTTC

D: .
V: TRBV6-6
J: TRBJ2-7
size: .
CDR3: CAATRGSKTYEQYF
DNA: TGTGCGGCAACCCGGGGGTCCAAAACCTACGAGCAGTACTTC

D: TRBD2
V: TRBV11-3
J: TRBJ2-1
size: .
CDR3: CASSALAGGGEQFF
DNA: TGTGCCAGCAGCGCACTAGCGGGGGGGGGCGAGCAGTTCTTC

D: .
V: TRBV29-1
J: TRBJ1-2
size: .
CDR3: CSVVGGSGYTF
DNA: TGCAGCGTTGTCGGAGGGAGTGGCTACACCTTC

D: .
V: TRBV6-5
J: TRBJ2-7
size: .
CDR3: CASHGSGEQYF
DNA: TGTGCCAGCCACGGCAGCGGCGAGCAGTACTTC

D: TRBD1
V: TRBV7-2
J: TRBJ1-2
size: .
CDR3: CASVQGANYGYTF
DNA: TGTGCCAGCGTACAGGGGGCTAACTATGGCTACACCTTC

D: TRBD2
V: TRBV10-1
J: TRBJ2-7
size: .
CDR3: CASRDSGGYEQYF
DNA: TGCGCCAGCAGGGATAGCGGGGGCTACGAGCAGTACTTC

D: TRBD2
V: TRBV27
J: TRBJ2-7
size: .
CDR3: CASSPPKGLAGSSSYEQYF
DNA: TGTGCCAGCAGTCCGCCAAAGGGACTAGCGGGGTCTAGCTCCTACGAGCAGTACTTC